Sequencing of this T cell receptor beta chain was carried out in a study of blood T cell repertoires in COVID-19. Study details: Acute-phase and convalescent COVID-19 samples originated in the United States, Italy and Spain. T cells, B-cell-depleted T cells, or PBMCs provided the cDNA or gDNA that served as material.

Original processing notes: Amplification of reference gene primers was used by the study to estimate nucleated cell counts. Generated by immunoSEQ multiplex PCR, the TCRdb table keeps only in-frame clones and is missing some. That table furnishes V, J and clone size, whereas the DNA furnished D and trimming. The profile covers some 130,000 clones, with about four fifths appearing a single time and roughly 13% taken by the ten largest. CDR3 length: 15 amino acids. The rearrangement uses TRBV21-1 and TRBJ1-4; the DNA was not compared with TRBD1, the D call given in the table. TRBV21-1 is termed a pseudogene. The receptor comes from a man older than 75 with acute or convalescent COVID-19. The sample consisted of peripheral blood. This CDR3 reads CASSGKCPGQEKLFF. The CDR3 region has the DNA TGTGCCAGCAGTGGAAAATGCCCGGGACAAGAAAAACTGTTTTTT.